This TCR beta chain was identified in a study of blood T cell repertoires in COVID-19. CDR1 and CDR2 (germline): MNHNS, SASEGT. The V gene end was trimmed by 4 bases and the J gene end by 2 bases; junction bases not matched to a gene: 15. This CDR3 region has 20 residues. In the study's own analysis: Amplification with reference gene primers provided the estimates of nucleated cell counts. Assay: immunoSEQ multiplex PCR; the TCRdb copy retains only in-frame clones and omits some. The V and J calls and clone size are taken from that table; D and trimming were inferred from the DNA. The sample contains under 200,000 clones, 80% to 90% of which appear only once.

The sample comprised peripheral blood. The J gene is TRBJ2-3, the V gene TRBV6-1, with 13 bases aligning to TRBD2. The receptor's source is a woman aged 80 or older with acute or convalescent COVID-19. The CDR3 is CASSAASFPGLAGLTDTQYF. DNA of the CDR3: TGTGCCAGCAGTGCCGCCTCATTTCCGGGACTAGCGGGACTCACAGATACGCAGTATTTT.